This T cell receptor (beta chain) derives from a study of shared clonotypes between healthy human individuals. Study context: Each donor's CD4 naive and CD4 memory cells filled three plates apiece, CD8 naive two, and CD8 memory one.

The method was immunoSEQ multiplex PCR; TCRdb's version includes in-frame clones alone and lacks a portion of them. The sample yields approximately 530,000 clones, approximately 95% seen once. A remark on this clone: No antigen is known for it.

Per germline, CDR1 SGHAT and CDR2 FQNNGV. Trimming took 4 bases from V and 6 from J; bases not matched to a gene: 3. The CDR3 length is 15 residues. Study-level findings and limits: In general, naive subsets displayed greater estimated richness than memory subsets did.

The sample consisted of naive CD4+ T cells sorted from blood. Subset reported: CD45RA+ positively selected. This chain joins TRBV11-2 and TRBJ2-1; 13 bases are shared with TRBD2. The receptor was isolated from a woman aged 25 to 39 in good health. In nucleotides, the CDR3 is TGTGCCAGCAGCTCAAGGACTAGCGGGAGCAATGAGCAGTTCTTC. The encoded protein is CASSSRTSGSNEQFF.